The 13 T cell receptor beta chains given below trace back to one sample, sequenced in a study of cytomegalovirus exposure and HLA in healthy donors (dated by TCRdb to 2017 to 2019). The library was made by the immunoSEQ multiplex PCR assay. The multiplex PCR relied on a mix of 60 forward primers for TCR Vbeta segments and 13 reverse primers for TCR Jbeta segments. In TCRdb, the immuneACCESS table is reduced to in-frame sequences with V and J assigned. These tables do not hold every clone; where another copy was compared, an unresolved V gene accounts for under half, and the others remain unexplained. This sample lists about 200,000 clones; 78% were detected once. 13% to 15% of the sample goes to the ten largest clones. Source material: PBMCs. All receptors come from a woman aged 25-40 years in good health and CMV-seropositive.

The V call is TRBV6-6, the J call TRBJ2-3; possibly TRBD2 for D (6 bases). The CDR3 runs 15 residues. The germline V gene encodes CDR1 MNHNY and CDR2 SVGAGI (reference sequence). The ends were cut back, 2 bases at V and 4 bases at J, with 13 bases in the middle. CDR3 nucleotide sequence: TGTGCCAGCAGTTACAAGGAGGGAGGCGCAGATACGCAGTATTTT. This sequence encodes CASSYKEGGADTQYF.

The V call is TRBV10-3, the J call TRBJ2-1; 9 bases align to TRBD1. The germline CDR1 and CDR2 sequences are ENHRY and SYGVKD. Trimming at V came to 5 bases and at J to 1 base, leaving 3 bases not matched to a gene. The CDR3 extends over 15 amino acids. CDR3 DNA sequence: TGTGCCATCAGTAGGACAGGGGCATCCTACAATGAGCAGTTCTTC. Its translation is CAISRTGASYNEQFF.

The rearrangement joins TRBV19 to TRBJ1-1; weak D call: TRBD1 (5 bases). The CDR3 length is 13 residues. The V gene's germline CDR1 is LNHDA and CDR2 SQIVND (reference sequence). Trimming cost V 7 bases and J 4 bases, with 13 bases left between them. The CDR3 nucleotides read TGTGCCAGTACCTATGGGGGGAGCACTGAAGCTTTCTTT. As protein: CASTYGGSTEAFF.

This clone was counted between two and nine times. J is TRBJ1-1 and V is TRBV13; D possibly corresponds to TRBD1 (5 bases). V gave up 5 bases and J gave up 1 base, with 14 bases separating them. This CDR3 comprises 15 residues. Germline V CDR1 and CDR2: PRHDT, FYEKMQ (reference sequence). The CDR3 region is CASSGVGRQNTEAFF. DNA for the CDR3: TGTGCCAGCAGCGGGGTGGGGCGGCAGAACACTGAAGCTTTCTTT.

V usage is TRBV7-3 and J usage is TRBJ2-2, with D possibly being TRBD1 (7 bases). The CDR3 is 18 amino acids. V was trimmed by 1 base and J by 4 bases, leaving 19 bases between them. Germline V lookup: CDR1 SGHTA, CDR2 FQGTGA. CDR3 amino acids: CASSLMAPQGGFTGELFF. CDR3 coding DNA: TGTGCCAGCAGCTTAATGGCCCCCCAGGGGGGATTCACCGGGGAGCTGTTTTTT.

The chain employs TRBV2 and TRBJ2-5; 11 positions match TRBD2. The CDR3 contains 21 residues. CDR1 and CDR2 from the germline V gene are SNHLY and FYNNEI. The V segment lost 5 bases and the J segment 0 bases; nucleotides outside the gene matches: 20. The CDR3 DNA reads TGTGCCAGCAGTACGTTCTCCCCTTCTAGCGGGGGGACGAGCAACCAAGAGACCCAGTACTTC. Amino acids: CASSTFSPSSGGTSNQETQYF.

This chain links TRBV28 with TRBJ2-1; 7 bases match TRBD2. V shed 2 bases, J shed 3 bases, and the junction held 7 bases outside the gene matches. The CDR3 loop spans 16 amino acids. Germline V gene data show CDR1 as MDHEN and CDR2 as SYDVKM. The CDR3, as DNA: TGTGCCAGCAGTTTAACTCAGGGCGGGGGCTACAATGAGCAGTTCTTC. Amino acids: CASSLTQGGGYNEQFF.

V gene TRBV5-1 combines with J gene TRBJ1-1, with D perhaps TRBD1 (5 bases). CDR1 SGHRS and CDR2 YFSETQ come from the germline V gene. V was pared by 4 bases and J by 5 bases, with 9 bases between. CDR3 length equals 12 residues. CDR3 bases: TGCGCCAGCAGCCCTGGGGGGACTGAAGCTTTCTTT. Translated: CASSPGGTEAFF.

J is TRBJ2-5 and V is TRBV5-4; D not resolved. The CDR3 has 13 residues. CDR1 SGHNT and CDR2 YYREEE come from the germline V gene (reference sequence). V was clipped by 1 base and J by 4 bases, with 8 bases between them. CDR3 in DNA: TGTGCCAGCAGCTTGCTCAGCGCAGAGACCCAGTACTTC. Residues: CASSLLSAETQYF.

This clone appeared a few times. This chain uses TRBV7-3 with TRBJ2-3; tentative D call: TRBD1 (6 bases). From germline, CDR1 is SGHTA and CDR2 FQGTGA. Trimming removed 5 bases from V and 4 bases from J, with 13 bases in between. This CDR3 region has 14 residues. The CDR3 bases are TGTGCCAGCAGCGAGACAGGTCGACCAGATACGCAGTATTTT. It specifies CASSETGRPDTQYF. The whole variable domain, filled in from reference TRBV7-3 and TRBJ2-3, reads GAGVSQTPSNKVTEKGKYVELRCDPISGHTALYWYRQSLGQGPEFLIYFQGTGAADDSGLPNDRFFAVRPEGSVSTLKIQRTERGDSAVYLCASSETGRPDTQYFGPGTRLTVL.

This chain connects TRBV30 to TRBJ2-2; TRBD1 agrees at 8 bases. CDR1 GTSNPN and CDR2 SVGIG come from the germline V gene (reference sequence). With 0 bases clipped from V and 7 bases from J, the junction kept 7 bases outside the gene matches. This CDR3 has 15 residues. The CDR3, as DNA: TGTGCCTGGAGTGTAATTGGACAGGGTGGCGGGGAGCTGTTTTTT. It yields the protein CAWSVIGQGGGELFF.

The J gene is TRBJ1-1, the V gene TRBV27, with 7 bases fitting TRBD1. The CDR3 is made up of 14 amino acids. V trimming: 4 bases; J trimming: 4 bases; junction bases outside the gene matches: 6. CDR1 MNHEY and CDR2 SMNVEV come from the germline V gene (reference sequence). Written as DNA, the CDR3 is TGTGCCAGCAGTTACAGGGGAAGGAGCACTGAAGCTTTCTTT. Amino acid sequence: CASSYRGRSTEAFF.

This rearrangement joins TRBV4-3 to TRBJ2-2; 8 nucleotides align to TRBD1. V gave up 3 bases and J gave up 1 base; unmatched junction bases: 4. The CDR3 has 16 residues. From germline, CDR1 is LGHNA and CDR2 YSLEER. CDR3 residues: CASSHLDRENTGELFF. The DNA for the CDR3 is TGCGCCAGCAGCCACCTGGACAGGGAGAACACCGGGGAGCTGTTTTTT.